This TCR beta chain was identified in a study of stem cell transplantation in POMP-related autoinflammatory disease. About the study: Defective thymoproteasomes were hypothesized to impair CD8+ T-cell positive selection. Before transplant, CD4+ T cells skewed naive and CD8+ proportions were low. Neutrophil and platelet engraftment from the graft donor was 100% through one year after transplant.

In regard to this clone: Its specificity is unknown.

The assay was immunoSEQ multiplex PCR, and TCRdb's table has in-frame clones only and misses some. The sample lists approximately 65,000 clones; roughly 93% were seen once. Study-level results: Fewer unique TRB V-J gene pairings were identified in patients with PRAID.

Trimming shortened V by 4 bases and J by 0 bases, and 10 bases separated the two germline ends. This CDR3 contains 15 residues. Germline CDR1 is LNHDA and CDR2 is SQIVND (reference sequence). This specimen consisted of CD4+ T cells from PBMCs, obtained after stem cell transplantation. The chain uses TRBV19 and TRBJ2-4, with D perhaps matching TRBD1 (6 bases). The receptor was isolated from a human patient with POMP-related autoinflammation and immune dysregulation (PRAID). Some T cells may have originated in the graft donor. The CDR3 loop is CASSTQGEAKNIQYF. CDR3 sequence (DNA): TGTGCCAGTAGTACACAGGGCGAAGCCAAAAACATTCAGTACTTC.